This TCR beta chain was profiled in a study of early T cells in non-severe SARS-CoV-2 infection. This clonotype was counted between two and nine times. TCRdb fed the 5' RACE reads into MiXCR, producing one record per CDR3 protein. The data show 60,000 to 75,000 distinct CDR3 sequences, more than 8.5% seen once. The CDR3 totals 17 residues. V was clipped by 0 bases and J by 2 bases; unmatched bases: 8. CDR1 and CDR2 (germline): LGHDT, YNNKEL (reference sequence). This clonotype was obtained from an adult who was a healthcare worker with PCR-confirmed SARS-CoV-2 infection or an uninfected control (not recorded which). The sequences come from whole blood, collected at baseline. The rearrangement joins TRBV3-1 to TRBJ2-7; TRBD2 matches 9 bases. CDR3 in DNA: TGTGCCAGCAGCCAAGACCGAGCAGCGGGAGGCCCCTACGAGCAGTACTTC. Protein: CASSQDRAAGGPYEQYF.